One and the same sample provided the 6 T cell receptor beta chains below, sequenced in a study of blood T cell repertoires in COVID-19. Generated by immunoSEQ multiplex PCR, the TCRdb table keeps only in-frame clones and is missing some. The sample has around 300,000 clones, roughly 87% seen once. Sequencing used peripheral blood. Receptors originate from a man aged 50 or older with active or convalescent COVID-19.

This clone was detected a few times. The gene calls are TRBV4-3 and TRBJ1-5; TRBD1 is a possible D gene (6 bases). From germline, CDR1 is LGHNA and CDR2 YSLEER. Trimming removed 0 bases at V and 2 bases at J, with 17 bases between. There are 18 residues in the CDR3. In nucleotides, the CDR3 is TGCGCCAGCAGCCAAGAGCGGAGAGAGGGGGGGGGCAATCAGCCCCAGCATTTT. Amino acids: CASSQERREGGGNQPQHF.

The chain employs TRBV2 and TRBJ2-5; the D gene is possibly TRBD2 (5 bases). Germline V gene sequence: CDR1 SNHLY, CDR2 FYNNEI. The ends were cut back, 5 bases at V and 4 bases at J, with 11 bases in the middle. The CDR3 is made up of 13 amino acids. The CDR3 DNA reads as TGTGCCAGCAGTCGGCGGGTGTTAGAGACCCAGTACTTC. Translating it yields CASSRRVLETQYF.

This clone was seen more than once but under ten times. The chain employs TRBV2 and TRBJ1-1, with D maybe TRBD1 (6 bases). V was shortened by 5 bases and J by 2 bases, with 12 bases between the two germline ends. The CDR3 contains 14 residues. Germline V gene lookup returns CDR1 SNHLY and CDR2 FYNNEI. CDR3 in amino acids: CASSTQGINTEAFF. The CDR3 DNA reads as TGTGCCAGCAGTACCCAGGGGATAAACACTGAAGCTTTCTTT. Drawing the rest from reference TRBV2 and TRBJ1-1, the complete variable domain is EPEVTQTPSHQVTQMGQEVILRCVPISNHLYFYWYRQILGQKVEFLVSFYNNEISEKSEIFDDQFSVERPDGSNFTLKIRSTKLEDSAMYFCASSTQGINTEAFFGQGTRLTVV.

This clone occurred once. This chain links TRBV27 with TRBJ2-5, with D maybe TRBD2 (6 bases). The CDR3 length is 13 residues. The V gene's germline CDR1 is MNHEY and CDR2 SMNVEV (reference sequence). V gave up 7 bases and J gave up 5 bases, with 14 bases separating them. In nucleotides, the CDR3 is TGTGCCAGCAAGGTGGAGGGGCAGGAGACCCAGTACTTC. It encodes CASKVEGQETQYF.

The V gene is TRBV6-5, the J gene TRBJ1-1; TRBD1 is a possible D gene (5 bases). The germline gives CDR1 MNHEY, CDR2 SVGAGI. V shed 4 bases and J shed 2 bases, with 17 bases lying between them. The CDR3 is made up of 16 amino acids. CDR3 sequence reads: CASSSLPGLFNTEAFF. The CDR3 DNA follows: TGTGCCAGCAGTTCGTTACCGGGACTCTTCAACACTGAAGCTTTCTTT.

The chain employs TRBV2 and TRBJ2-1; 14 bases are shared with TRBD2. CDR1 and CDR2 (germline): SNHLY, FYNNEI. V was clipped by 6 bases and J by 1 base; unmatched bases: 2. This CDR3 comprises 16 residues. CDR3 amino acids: CASSRLAGGSYNEQFF. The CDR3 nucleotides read TGTGCCAGCAGCCGACTAGCGGGAGGGTCCTACAATGAGCAGTTCTTC. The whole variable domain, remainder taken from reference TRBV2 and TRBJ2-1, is EPEVTQTPSHQVTQMGQEVILRCVPISNHLYFYWYRQILGQKVEFLVSFYNNEISEKSEIFDDQFSVERPDGSNFTLKIRSTKLEDSAMYFCASSRLAGGSYNEQFFGPGTRLTVL.